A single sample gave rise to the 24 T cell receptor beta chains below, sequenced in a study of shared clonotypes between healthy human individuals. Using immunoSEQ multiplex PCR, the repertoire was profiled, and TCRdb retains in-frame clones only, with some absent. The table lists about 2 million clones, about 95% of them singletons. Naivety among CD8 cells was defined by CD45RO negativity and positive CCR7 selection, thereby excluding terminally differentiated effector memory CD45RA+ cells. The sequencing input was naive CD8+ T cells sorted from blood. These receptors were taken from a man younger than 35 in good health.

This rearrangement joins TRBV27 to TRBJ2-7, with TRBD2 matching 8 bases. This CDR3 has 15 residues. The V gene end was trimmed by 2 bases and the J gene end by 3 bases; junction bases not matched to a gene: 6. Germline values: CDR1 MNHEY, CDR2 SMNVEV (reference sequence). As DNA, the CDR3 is TGTGCCAGCAGTTTAGCTAGCGGGCGTTTCTACGAGCAGTACTTC. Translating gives CASSLASGRFYEQYF.

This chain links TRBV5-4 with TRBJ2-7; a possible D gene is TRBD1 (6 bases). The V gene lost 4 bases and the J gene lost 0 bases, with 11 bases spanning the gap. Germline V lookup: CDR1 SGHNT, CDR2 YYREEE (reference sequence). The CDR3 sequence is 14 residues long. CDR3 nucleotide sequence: TGTGCCAGCAGCCTATGGACAGCCTCCTACGAGCAGTACTTC. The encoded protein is CASSLWTASYEQYF.

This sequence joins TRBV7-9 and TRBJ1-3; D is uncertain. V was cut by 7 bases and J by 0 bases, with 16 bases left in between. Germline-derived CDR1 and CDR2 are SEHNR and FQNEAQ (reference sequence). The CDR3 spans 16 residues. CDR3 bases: TGTGCCAGCATGGGTACAGAGATCCACTCTGGAAACACCATATATTTT. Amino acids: CASMGTEIHSGNTIYF.

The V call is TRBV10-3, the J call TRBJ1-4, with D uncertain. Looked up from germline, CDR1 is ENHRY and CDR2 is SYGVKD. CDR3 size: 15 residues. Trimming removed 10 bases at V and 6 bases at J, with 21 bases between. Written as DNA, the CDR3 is TGTGCCACCCAACCCCGGGATAGGAGTGATGAAAAACTGTTTTTT. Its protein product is CATQPRDRSDEKLFF.

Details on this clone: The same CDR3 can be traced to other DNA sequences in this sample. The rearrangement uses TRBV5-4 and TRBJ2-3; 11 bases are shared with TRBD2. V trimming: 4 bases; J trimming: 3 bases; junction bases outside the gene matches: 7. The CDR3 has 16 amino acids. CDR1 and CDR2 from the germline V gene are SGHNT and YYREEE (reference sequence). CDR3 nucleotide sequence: TGTGCCAGCAGCCTGGGGACTAGCGGAGTTACAGATACGCAGTATTTT. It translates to CASSLGTSGVTDTQYF.

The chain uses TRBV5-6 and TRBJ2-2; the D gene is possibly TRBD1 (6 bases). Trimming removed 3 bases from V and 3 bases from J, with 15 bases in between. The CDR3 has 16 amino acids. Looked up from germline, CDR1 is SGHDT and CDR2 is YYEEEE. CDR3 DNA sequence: TGTGCCAGCAGCTGGGGTGGGACAATTCACACCGGGGAGCTGTTTTTT. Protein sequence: CASSWGGTIHTGELFF.

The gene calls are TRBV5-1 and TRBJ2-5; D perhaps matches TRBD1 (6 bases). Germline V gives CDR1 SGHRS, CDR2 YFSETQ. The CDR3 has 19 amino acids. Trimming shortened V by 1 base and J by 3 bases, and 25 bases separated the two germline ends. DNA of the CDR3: TGCGCCAGCAGCTTGTTGCCCTCGCTCCCAGACAGGTTAAAAGAGACCCAGTACTTC. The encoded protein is CASSLLPSLPDRLKETQYF.

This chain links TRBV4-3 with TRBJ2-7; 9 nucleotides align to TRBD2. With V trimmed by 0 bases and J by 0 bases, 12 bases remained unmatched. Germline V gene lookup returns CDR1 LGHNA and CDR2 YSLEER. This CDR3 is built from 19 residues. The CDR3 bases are TGCGCCAGCAGCCAAGAACTCTTCGGGCGACTAGCGGACTCCTACGAGCAGTACTTC. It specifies CASSQELFGRLADSYEQYF.

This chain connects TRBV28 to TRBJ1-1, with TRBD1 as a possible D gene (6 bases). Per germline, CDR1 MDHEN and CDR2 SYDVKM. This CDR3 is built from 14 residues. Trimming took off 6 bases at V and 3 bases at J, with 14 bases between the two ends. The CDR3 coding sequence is TGTGCCAGCAGCTGGACAGACGCTTACACTGAAGCTTTCTTT. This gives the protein CASSWTDAYTEAFF.

CDR3 loop: CSAVQETEAFF. CDR3 nucleotide sequence: TGCAGTGCTGTTCAGGAAACTGAAGCTTTCTTT. The chain has TRBV20-1 and TRBJ1-1; D uncertain. Germline lookup yields CDR1 DFQATT and CDR2 SNEGSKA (reference sequence). Between the trimmed V and J ends, which lost 5 bases and 5 bases, there was a span of 9 bases. The CDR3 runs to 11 residues.

The chain's CDR3 is CASSLTGRETYEQYF. Written as DNA, the CDR3 is TGTGCCAGCAGCTTGACAGGGAGGGAGACCTACGAGCAGTACTTC. The rearrangement links TRBV5-6 to TRBJ2-7; the D gene is possibly TRBD2 (7 bases). Germline V gene sequence: CDR1 SGHDT, CDR2 YYEEEE. The ends were cut back, 1 base at V and 2 bases at J, with 13 bases in the middle. The CDR3 is 15 amino acids.

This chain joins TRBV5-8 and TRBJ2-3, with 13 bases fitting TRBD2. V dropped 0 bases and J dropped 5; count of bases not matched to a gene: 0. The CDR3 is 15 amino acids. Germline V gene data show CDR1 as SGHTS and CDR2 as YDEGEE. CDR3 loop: CASSLGLAGGDTQYF. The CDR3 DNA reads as TGTGCCAGCAGCTTGGGACTAGCGGGAGGAGATACGCAGTATTTT. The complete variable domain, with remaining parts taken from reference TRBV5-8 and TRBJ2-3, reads EAGVTQSPTHLIKTRGQQATLRCSPISGHTSVYWYQQALGLGLQFLLWYDEGEERNRGNFPPRFSGRQFPNYSSELNVNALELEDSALYLCASSLGLAGGDTQYFGPGTRLTVL.

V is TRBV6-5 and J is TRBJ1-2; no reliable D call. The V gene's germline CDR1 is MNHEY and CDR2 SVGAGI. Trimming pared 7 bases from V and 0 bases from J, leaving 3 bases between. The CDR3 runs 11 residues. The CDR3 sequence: CASTANYGYTF. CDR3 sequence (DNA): TGTGCCAGCACAGCTAACTATGGCTACACCTTC.

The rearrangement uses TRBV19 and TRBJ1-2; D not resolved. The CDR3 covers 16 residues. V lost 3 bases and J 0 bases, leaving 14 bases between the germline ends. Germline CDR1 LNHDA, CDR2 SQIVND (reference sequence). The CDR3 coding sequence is TGTGCCAGTAGTATTTTCTTGACACCTGCTAACTATGGCTACACCTTC. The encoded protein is CASSIFLTPANYGYTF.

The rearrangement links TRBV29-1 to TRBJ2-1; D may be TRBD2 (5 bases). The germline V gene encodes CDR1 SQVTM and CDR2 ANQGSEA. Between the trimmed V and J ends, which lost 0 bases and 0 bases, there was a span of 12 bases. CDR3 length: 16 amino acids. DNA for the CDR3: TGCAGCGTTGAAGATTGGGAGCTAAGCTCCTACAATGAGCAGTTCTTC. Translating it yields CSVEDWELSSYNEQFF.

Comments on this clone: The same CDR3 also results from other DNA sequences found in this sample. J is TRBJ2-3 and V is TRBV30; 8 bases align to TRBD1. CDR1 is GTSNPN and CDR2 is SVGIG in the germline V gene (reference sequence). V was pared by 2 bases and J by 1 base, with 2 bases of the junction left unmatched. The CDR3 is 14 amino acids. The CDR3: CAWSLTGGTDTQYF. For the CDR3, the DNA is TGTGCCTGGAGTCTGACAGGGGGCACAGATACGCAGTATTTT.

As DNA, the CDR3 is TGTGCCTGGAGTGTAGGACACGGGGGTAATCAGCCCCAGCATTTT. It specifies CAWSVGHGGNQPQHF. This chain links TRBV30 with TRBJ1-5; a possible D gene is TRBD1 (5 bases). The germline CDR1 and CDR2 sequences are GTSNPN and SVGIG (reference sequence). V shed 0 bases and J shed 4 bases, with 13 bases lying between them. CDR3 length: 15 residues. The variable domain in full, completed from reference TRBV30 and TRBJ1-5, reads SQTIHQWPATLVQPVGSPLSLECTVEGTSNPNLYWYRQAAGRGLQLLFYSVGIGQISSEVPQNLSASRPQDRQFILSSKKLLLSDSGFYLCAWSVGHGGNQPQHFGDGTRLSIL.

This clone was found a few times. The CDR3 region is CASSLDNWYGYTF. CDR3 in DNA: TGCGCCAGCAGCTTGGATAATTGGTATGGCTACACCTTC. This rearrangement joins TRBV5-1 to TRBJ1-2; D is ambiguous. The V end was cut by 0 bases, the J end by 5 bases, with 8 bases between. Germline values: CDR1 SGHRS, CDR2 YFSETQ. The CDR3 spans 13 residues.

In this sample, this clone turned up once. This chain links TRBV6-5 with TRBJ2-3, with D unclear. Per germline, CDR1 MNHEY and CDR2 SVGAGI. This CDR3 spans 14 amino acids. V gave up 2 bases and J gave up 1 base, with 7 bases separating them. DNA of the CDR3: TGTGCCAGCAGTTACGCACCCCGCACAGATACGCAGTATTTT. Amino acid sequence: CASSYAPRTDTQYF.

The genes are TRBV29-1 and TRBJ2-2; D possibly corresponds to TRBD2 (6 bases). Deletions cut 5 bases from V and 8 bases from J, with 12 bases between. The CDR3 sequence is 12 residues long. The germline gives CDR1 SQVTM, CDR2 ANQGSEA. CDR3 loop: CSVNYGSGELFF. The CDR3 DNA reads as TGCAGCGTTAACTACGGGAGTGGGGAGCTGTTTTTT.

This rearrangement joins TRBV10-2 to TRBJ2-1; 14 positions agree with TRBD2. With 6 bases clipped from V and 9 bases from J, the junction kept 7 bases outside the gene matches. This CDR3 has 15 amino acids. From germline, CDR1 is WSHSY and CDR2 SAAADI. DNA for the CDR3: TGCGCCAGCAGACCCGCCGGGACTAGCGGGAGTGAGCAGTTCTTC. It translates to CASRPAGTSGSEQFF.

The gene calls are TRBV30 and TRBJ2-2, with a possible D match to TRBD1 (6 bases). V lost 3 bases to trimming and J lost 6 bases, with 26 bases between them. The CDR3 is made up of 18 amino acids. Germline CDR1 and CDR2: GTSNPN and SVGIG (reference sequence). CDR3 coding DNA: TGTGCCTGGAGGCGTAACCACATAAGACAGGCCGCGGCCGGGGAGCTGTTTTTT. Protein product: CAWRRNHIRQAAAGELFF.

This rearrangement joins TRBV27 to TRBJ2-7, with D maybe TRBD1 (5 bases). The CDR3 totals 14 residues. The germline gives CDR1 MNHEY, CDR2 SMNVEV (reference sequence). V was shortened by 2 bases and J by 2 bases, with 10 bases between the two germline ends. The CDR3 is CASSLTQGPYEQYF. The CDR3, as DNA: TGTGCCAGCAGTTTAACCCAGGGCCCCTACGAGCAGTACTTC.

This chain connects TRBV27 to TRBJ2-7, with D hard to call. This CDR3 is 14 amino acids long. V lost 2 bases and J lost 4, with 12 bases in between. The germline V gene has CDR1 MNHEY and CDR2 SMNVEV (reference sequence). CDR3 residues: CASSLRDPLYEQYF. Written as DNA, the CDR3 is TGTGCCAGCAGTTTACGCGACCCTCTTTACGAGCAGTACTTC.